These 27 T cell receptor beta chains were sequenced from one sample in a study of T cells in localized non-small cell lung cancer (dated by TCRdb to about 2020). Receptors were amplified or captured by the immunoSEQ multiplex PCR assay. This is the immuneACCESS table as TCRdb keeps it, with only in-frame sequences that have V and J called. A part of the clones is gone; compared with another copy, unresolved V genes explain less than half, and the rest is unexplained. The sample records more than 45,000 clones, approximately 75% of which are singletons. Approximately 16% of the sample goes to the ten largest clones. Source: peripheral blood, taken before any cancer treatment. The receptors here all came from a man aged 35 to 69 with stage I squamous cell lung carcinoma.

The rearrangement uses TRBV21-1 and TRBJ1-1; the DNA was not used to check the table's D call, TRBD1. TRBV21-1 is reported as a pseudogene. This CDR3 has 18 amino acids. CDR3 region: CASSSSMSTGGWYTEAFF. CDR3 nucleotides: TGTGCCAGCAGCTCTAGCATGTCTACAGGGGGTTGGTACACTGAAGCTTTCTTT.

The chain carries TRBV9 and TRBJ2-2, with D maybe TRBD2 (6 bases). Trimming cost V 0 bases and J 13 bases, with 16 bases left between them. This CDR3 has 14 amino acids. The germline gives CDR1 SGDLS, CDR2 YYNGEE. The CDR3 here is CASSVGLSGVGLFF. The CDR3 region has the DNA TGTGCCAGCAGCGTAGGTCTTTCGGGGGTGGGGCTGTTTTTT. Full variable domain (missing parts from reference TRBV9 and TRBJ2-2): DSGVTQTPKHLITATGQRVTLRCSPRSGDLSVYWYQQSLDQGLQFLIQYYNGEERAKGNILERFSAQQFPDLHSELNLSSLELGDSALYFCASSVGLSGVGLFFGEGSRLTVL.

The chain uses TRBV21-1 and TRBJ1-2; the table gives TRBD1 as D, unverified against the DNA. TRBV21-1 is described as a pseudogene. This CDR3 has 18 amino acids. For the CDR3, the DNA is TGTGTCAGCAGCAAAGCGCTGGACAGGGGGCTATTTAACTGGGGCTACACCTTC. Encoded protein: CVSSKALDRGLFNWGYTF.

This clone was seen a few times. V and J are TRBV9 and TRBJ1-1; D gene uncertain. The CDR3 length is 12 residues. Germline V gene sequence: CDR1 SGDLS, CDR2 YYNGEE. V lost 3 bases, J lost 0 bases, and 3 bases lay in between. DNA for the CDR3: TGTGCCAGCAGCGCGATGAACACTGAAGCTTTCTTT. Amino acids: CASSAMNTEAFF.

The J gene is TRBJ1-3, the V gene TRBV4-1; D gene unclear. Trimming left V 1 base short and J 0 bases short, with 7 bases between. Germline CDR1 reads MGHRA; CDR2 reads YSYEKL. The CDR3 spans 15 residues. CDR3 bases: TGCGCCAGCAGCCAAGTGTGGGTCTCTGGAAACACCATATATTTT. The encoded protein is CASSQVWVSGNTIYF.

The chain recombines TRBV14 with TRBJ1-6, with TRBD1 as a possible D gene (6 bases). V gave up 11 bases and J gave up 14 bases, with 16 bases separating them. The CDR3 runs to 11 residues. CDR1 SGHDN and CDR2 FVKESK come from the germline V gene. As DNA, the CDR3 is TGTGCCCGAAACAGGGCCCAAACCCTCCACTTT. Its translation is CARNRAQTLHF.

The CDR3 region has the DNA TGTGCCAGCAGCTCACACTACCAGGGGCAAAGGGAGTATTTT. Amino acid sequence: CASSSHYQGQREYF. This rearrangement joins TRBV7-9 to TRBJ2-3; TRBD1 is a possible D gene (6 bases). The V and J ends lost 4 bases and 13 bases respectively, with 21 bases between them. CDR1 is SEHNR, CDR2 FQNEAQ, per germline (reference sequence). The CDR3 runs to 14 residues. The variable domain in full, with the rest retrieved from reference TRBV7-9 and TRBJ2-3, is DTGVSQNPRHKITKRGQNVTFRCDPISEHNRLYWYRQTLGQGPEFLTYFQNEAQLEKSRLLSDRFSAERPKGSFSTLEIQRTEQGDSAMYLCASSSHYQGQREYFGPGTRLTVL.

V and J are TRBV27 and TRBJ1-1, with D perhaps TRBD1 (6 bases). The germline V gene has CDR1 MNHEY and CDR2 SMNVEV (reference sequence). This CDR3 contains 16 residues. Trimming took off 6 bases at V and 1 base at J, with 18 bases between the two ends. The CDR3 reads CASRQARDMGNTEAFF. CDR3 DNA: TGTGCCAGCAGACAAGCCCGGGACATGGGGAACACTGAAGCTTTCTTT.

The V call is TRBV7-3, the J call TRBJ1-1, with D hard to call. Germline V gene sequence: CDR1 SGHTA, CDR2 FQGTGA. The CDR3 length is 15 residues. V shed 1 base and J shed 0 bases, with 9 bases lying between them. CDR3 coding DNA: TGTGCCAGCAGCTTAAGGCCCGGGGTGAACACTGAAGCTTTCTTT. Protein: CASSLRPGVNTEAFF.

A remark on this clone: An end of the junction differs from the germline gene, which may be a read error. Other nucleotide sequences from this sample produce the same CDR3. This chain uses TRBV5-1 with TRBJ2-5; perhaps TRBD2 as D (6 bases). This CDR3 region has 13 residues. From germline, CDR1 is SGHRS and CDR2 YFSETQ. CDR3 amino acids: CASSLTGEETQYF. The CDR3 DNA reads TGCGCCAGCAGCTTGACGGGGGAAGAGACTCAGTACTTC.

This chain joins TRBV6-5 and TRBJ2-4, with a weak D call TRBD1 (6 bases). V was shortened by 6 bases and J by 2 bases, with 8 bases between the two germline ends. The CDR3 consists of 13 residues. The V gene's germline CDR1 is MNHEY and CDR2 SVGAGI. CDR3 coding DNA: TGTGCCAGCAGACAGGGTACCAAAAACATTCAGTACTTC. Its translation: CASRQGTKNIQYF.

The rearrangement joins TRBV10-2 to TRBJ2-7; 7 bases map to TRBD1. V shed 10 bases, J shed 3 bases, and the junction held 9 bases outside the gene matches. Germline V gene sequence: CDR1 WSHSY, CDR2 SAAADI. The CDR3 sequence is 13 residues long. The CDR3 coding sequence is TGCGCCATTGCGGACAGGACGCTCTACGAGCAGTACTTC. Its protein is CAIADRTLYEQYF.

This chain connects TRBV6-1 to TRBJ2-7, with D perhaps matching TRBD1 or TRBD2 (6 bases each). V was pared by 2 bases and J by 2 bases, with 13 bases between. The germline CDR1 and CDR2 sequences are MNHNS and SASEGT. This CDR3 contains 15 residues. CDR3 amino acids: CASSEYPGAPYEQYF. As DNA, the CDR3 is TGTGCCAGCAGTGAATATCCGGGGGCCCCCTACGAGCAGTACTTC.

The chain recombines TRBV9 with TRBJ2-6; D gene ambiguous. In germline, CDR1 is SGDLS, CDR2 YYNGEE. Trimming took off 7 bases at V and 5 bases at J, with 22 bases between the two ends. The CDR3 runs to 17 residues. The CDR3 here is CASAQTLKQSRANVLTF. The CDR3 DNA follows: TGTGCCAGCGCCCAGACACTCAAACAAAGTCGGGCCAACGTCCTGACTTTC.

This chain links TRBV12-5 with TRBJ1-1, with 7 bases identical to TRBD1. V lost 3 bases to trimming and J lost 4 bases; unmatched junction nucleotides: 5. This CDR3 contains 14 residues. From germline, CDR1 is LGHNT and CDR2 FRNRAP. CDR3 sequence (DNA): TGTGCTAGTGGTTTTCAGGGGGTCATCACTGAAGCTTTCTTT. It encodes CASGFQGVITEAFF.

V usage is TRBV27 and J usage is TRBJ2-3, with 8 nucleotides matching TRBD2. The V gene's germline CDR1 is MNHEY and CDR2 SMNVEV (reference sequence). V gave up 1 base and J gave up 0 bases; unmatched junction bases: 12. This CDR3 comprises 19 residues. The CDR3 nucleotides read TGTGCCAGCAGTTTATATTTCTCCGGGGGGGGCTATAGCACAGATACGCAGTATTTT. Its protein is CASSLYFSGGGYSTDTQYF.

This clone was seen once. CDR3 protein: CASSSPRSSYEQYF. The CDR3 DNA reads as TGTGCCAGCAGCTCGCCCCGTAGCTCCTACGAGCAGTACTTC. J is TRBJ2-7 and V is TRBV5-4, with D unresolved. The CDR3 length is 14 residues. Deletions cut 3 bases from V and 0 bases from J, with 10 bases between. Per germline, CDR1 SGHNT and CDR2 YYREEE (reference sequence).

The chain uses TRBV5-8 and TRBJ1-1; no clear D gene. The CDR3 covers 15 residues. Germline CDR1 SGHTS, CDR2 YDEGEE. Trimming stripped 4 bases from V and 7 bases from J, with 20 bases between. CDR3 nucleotides: TGTGCCAGCAGCCCTATGGTGCGGTTCGGTGTTGAAGCTTTCTTT. It yields the protein CASSPMVRFGVEAFF.

The chain uses TRBV7-8 and TRBJ1-1, with TRBD1 matching 8 bases. Germline V gene lookup returns CDR1 SGHVS and CDR2 FQNEAQ. Unmatched junction bases numbered 9, after V lost 5 bases and J lost 10 bases. The CDR3 contains 13 residues. The CDR3 DNA is TGTGCCAGCAGCCCCAGGACAGGGCCGGGAGCTTTCTTT. Amino acids: CASSPRTGPGAFF.

This chain uses TRBV19 with TRBJ2-2, with TRBD2 matching 7 bases. V dropped 9 bases and J dropped 6; count of bases not matched to a gene: 7. Germline V CDR1 and CDR2: LNHDA, SQIVND (reference sequence). The CDR3 has 13 amino acids. CDR3 sequence: CASGRNVAGELFF. CDR3 DNA: TGTGCCAGCGGGAGGAACGTCGCCGGGGAGCTGTTTTTT. The full variable domain, in which reference TRBV19 and TRBJ2-2 provide the parts outside the CDR3, is DGGITQSPKYLFRKEGQNVTLSCEQNLNHDAMYWYRQDPGQGLRLIYYSQIVNDFQKGDIAEGYSVSREKKESFPLTVTSAQKNPTAFYLCASGRNVAGELFFGEGSRLTVL.

V and J are TRBV6-5 and TRBJ1-2; TRBD1 might be the D (5 bases). The CDR3 runs 12 residues. V lost 4 bases, J lost 12 bases, and 15 bases lay in between. Germline CDR1 is MNHEY and CDR2 is SVGAGI. CDR3 sequence reads: CASSSGGVANTF. CDR3 DNA sequence: TGTGCCAGCAGTTCCGGGGGGGTTGCTAACACCTTC.

This rearrangement joins TRBV29-1 to TRBJ2-5, with D unresolved. The V and J ends lost 4 bases and 3 bases respectively, with 6 bases between them. The CDR3 extends over 11 amino acids. The V gene's germline CDR1 is SQVTM and CDR2 ANQGSEA. As DNA, the CDR3 is TGCAGCGTTGGAGGAGAAGAGACCCAGTACTTC. Translation gives CSVGGEETQYF.

This sequence joins TRBV19 and TRBJ2-7; the D gene is possibly TRBD1 (5 bases). CDR3 length: 11 amino acids. Germline CDR1 reads LNHDA; CDR2 reads SQIVND (reference sequence). V shed 7 bases and J shed 6 bases, with 10 bases lying between them. CDR3 in amino acids: CASTHRGEQYF. The CDR3 DNA reads as TGTGCCAGTACCCATAGGGGCGAGCAGTACTTC.

The chain has TRBV11-2 and TRBJ1-6; the D is unclear. The CDR3 runs 14 residues. The germline gives CDR1 SGHAT, CDR2 FQNNGV. Trimming took off 5 bases at V and 6 bases at J, with 11 bases between the two ends. The CDR3 spells CASSLSVGNSPLHF. DNA for the CDR3: TGTGCCAGCAGCCTCTCAGTCGGTAATTCACCCCTCCACTTT.

This clone was detected once. Here the CDR3 DNA reads TGTGCCAGCTACACAACGAACACTGAAGCTTTCTTT. Its translation: CASYTTNTEAFF. The chain joins TRBV28 to TRBJ1-1; D not certain. The V end lost 8 bases, the J end lost 1 base, and 8 bases lay between the germline ends. In germline, CDR1 is MDHEN, CDR2 SYDVKM. CDR3 length: 12 amino acids.

This chain joins TRBV7-2 and TRBJ1-6, with D uncertain. Germline assignment: CDR1 SGHTA and CDR2 FQGNSA. Trimming left V 7 bases short and J 6 bases short, with 13 bases between. The CDR3 is 14 residues long. CDR3 protein: CASTGVAANSPLHF. CDR3 DNA sequence: TGTGCCAGCACCGGGGTGGCGGCTAATTCACCCCTCCACTTT.

The genes are TRBV5-8 and TRBJ1-2; 7 bases fit TRBD1. V trimming: 2 bases; J trimming: 6 bases; junction bases outside the gene matches: 7. The CDR3 totals 14 residues. Looked up from germline, CDR1 is SGHTS and CDR2 is YDEGEE. This CDR3 reads CASSFLQGLDGYTF. In DNA form, the CDR3 reads TGTGCCAGCAGCTTCCTACAGGGGCTGGATGGCTACACCTTC.